The rows below give T cell receptor beta chains drawn from one sample of a study of shared clonotypes between healthy human individuals. Repertoires were generated with immunoSEQ multiplex PCR, while TCRdb's copy carries only in-frame clones and drops some. The table lists about 590,000 clones, 95% to 96% of them singletons. The sequenced sample consisted of naive CD8+ T cells sorted from blood. The receptor set was obtained from a woman aged 25 to 39 in good health. The CDR3 runs from the conserved cysteine through the conserved F or W.

len: 14; j_gene: TRBJ2-5; v_gene: TRBV4-1; CDR3aa: CASSHAQGMETQYF
len: 13; j_gene: TRBJ2-7; v_gene: TRBV30; CDR3aa: CAWSVPGSYEQYF
len: 11; j_gene: TRBJ2-7; v_gene: TRBV28; CDR3aa: CASSFNNEQYF
len: 14; j_gene: TRBJ1-1; v_gene: TRBV7-8; CDR3aa: CASSLVGLSTEAFF
len: 13; j_gene: TRBJ1-1; v_gene: TRBV27; CDR3aa: CASSPDLNTEAFF
len: 13; j_gene: TRBJ2-7; v_gene: TRBV10-2; CDR3aa: CASNLTGTYEQYF
len: 15; j_gene: TRBJ2-2; v_gene: TRBV5-8; CDR3aa: CASSALAGNTGELFF
len: 15; j_gene: TRBJ2-1; v_gene: TRBV7-9; CDR3aa: CASSLAGTTYNEQFF
len: 15; j_gene: TRBJ2-3; v_gene: TRBV15; CDR3aa: CATSREGGLADTQYF
len: 16; j_gene: TRBJ2-2; v_gene: TRBV4-1; CDR3aa: CASSASGLAGTGELFF
len: 18; j_gene: TRBJ1-4; v_gene: TRBV27; CDR3aa: CASISDLAHRRGNEKLFF
len: 13; j_gene: TRBJ1-1; v_gene: TRBV6-1; CDR3aa: CASMQDGGYEAFF
len: 12; j_gene: TRBJ2-5; v_gene: TRBV19; CDR3aa: CASRNSKETQYF
len: 15; j_gene: TRBJ1-5; v_gene: TRBV7-9; CDR3aa: CASSLNQGGNQPQHF
len: 16; j_gene: TRBJ2-7; v_gene: TRBV7-8; CDR3aa: CASSISWGRETYEQYF
len: 13; j_gene: TRBJ2-7; v_gene: TRBV6-1; CDR3aa: CASRARGLYEQYF
len: 17; j_gene: TRBJ2-7; v_gene: TRBV5-1; CDR3aa: CASSLEQVGRGIYEQYF
len: 14; j_gene: TRBJ2-2; v_gene: TRBV5-1; CDR3aa: CASSHYQGTGELFF
len: 16; j_gene: TRBJ2-7; v_gene: TRBV4-1; CDR3aa: CASSPGLGNYSYEQYF
len: 13; j_gene: TRBJ2-3; v_gene: TRBV5-6; CDR3aa: CASSLGGSDTQYF
len: 16; j_gene: TRBJ2-7; v_gene: TRBV28; CDR3aa: CASSLLRDLEGAEQYF
len: 16; j_gene: TRBJ2-1; v_gene: TRBV4-1; CDR3aa: CASSQVVAGGTHEQFF
len: 16; j_gene: TRBJ2-2; v_gene: TRBV11-3; CDR3aa: CASSFNRVSNTGELFF
len: 18; j_gene: TRBJ2-6; v_gene: TRBV28; CDR3aa: CASSTGLSSLVGANVLTF
len: 16; j_gene: TRBJ2-2; v_gene: TRBV18; CDR3aa: CASSLKVTSSTGELFF
len: 14; j_gene: TRBJ1-2; v_gene: TRBV27; CDR3aa: CASSLTGADYGYTF
len: 15; j_gene: TRBJ2-7; v_gene: TRBV7-2; CDR3aa: CASSLGVGDYYEQYF
len: 13; j_gene: TRBJ2-2; v_gene: TRBV5-4; CDR3aa: CGSAGTNTGELFF
len: 12; j_gene: TRBJ2-7; v_gene: TRBV11-3; CDR3aa: CASSQGTYEQYF
len: 14; j_gene: TRBJ2-7; v_gene: TRBV28; CDR3aa: CASSGTETSYEQYF
len: 15; j_gene: TRBJ2-3; v_gene: TRBV11-2; CDR3aa: CASSLPGLDTDTQYF
len: 15; j_gene: TRBJ2-2; v_gene: TRBV6-6; CDR3aa: CASSYAAGSTGELFF
len: 15; j_gene: TRBJ1-1; v_gene: TRBV6-5; CDR3aa: CASSPDRGYNTEAFF
len: 13; j_gene: TRBJ2-1; v_gene: TRBV10-2; CDR3aa: CASSESLVDEQFF
len: 14; j_gene: TRBJ2-5; v_gene: TRBV27; CDR3aa: CASSSPGQAETQYF
len: 11; j_gene: TRBJ1-1; v_gene: TRBV25-1; CDR3aa: CASRGGTEAFF
len: 15; j_gene: TRBJ2-7; v_gene: TRBV5-1; CDR3aa: CASSFASSGTYEQYF
len: 14; j_gene: TRBJ2-2; v_gene: TRBV28; CDR3aa: CASRLAGGTGELFF
len: 16; j_gene: TRBJ2-1; v_gene: TRBV6-5; CDR3aa: CASSYSILNWGREQFF
len: 15; j_gene: TRBJ2-1; v_gene: TRBV6-1; CDR3aa: CASSSPGQGYYEQFF
len: 14; j_gene: TRBJ2-7; v_gene: TRBV4-1; CDR3aa: CASSTRSQAEEQYF
len: 19; j_gene: TRBJ2-2; v_gene: TRBV19; CDR3aa: CASSFLPGQGLVNTGELFF
len: 13; j_gene: TRBJ1-1; v_gene: TRBV7-9; CDR3aa: CASSPTGKLEAFF
len: 14; j_gene: TRBJ2-4; v_gene: TRBV13; CDR3aa: CASSPPGTYPVQYF
len: 16; j_gene: TRBJ2-1; v_gene: TRBV7-9; CDR3aa: CASSPKTSGQNNEQFF
len: 16; j_gene: TRBJ2-6; v_gene: TRBV6-1; CDR3aa: CASSEWAGAGANVLTF
len: 12; j_gene: TRBJ2-1; v_gene: TRBV11-2; CDR3aa: CASSLSWLEQFF
len: 16; j_gene: TRBJ1-2; v_gene: TRBV19; CDR3aa: CASSGAKRDTDYGYTF
len: 14; j_gene: TRBJ2-7; v_gene: TRBV5-4; CDR3aa: CASSLGGSAYEQYF
len: 11; j_gene: TRBJ2-1; v_gene: TRBV29-1; CDR3aa: CSVPDYNEQFF
len: 13; j_gene: TRBJ2-7; v_gene: TRBV6-1; CDR3aa: CASSEGASYEQYF
len: 15; j_gene: TRBJ2-7; v_gene: TRBV6-1; CDR3aa: CASSEVRTGPYEQYF
len: 20; j_gene: TRBJ2-2; v_gene: TRBV27; CDR3aa: CASSLSPGLAGEISTGELFF
len: 14; j_gene: TRBJ2-1; v_gene: TRBV7-9; CDR3aa: CASSPAIAGNEQFF
len: 16; j_gene: TRBJ2-7; v_gene: TRBV28; CDR3aa: CASSLTGTSGRYEQYF
len: 15; j_gene: TRBJ1-2; v_gene: TRBV9; CDR3aa: CASSPSGGLGYGYTF
len: 15; j_gene: TRBJ2-5; v_gene: TRBV29-1; CDR3aa: CSVEDLGDRGVGQYF
len: 12; j_gene: TRBJ1-4; v_gene: TRBV2; CDR3aa: CASIRGAEKLFF
len: 12; j_gene: TRBJ1-1; v_gene: TRBV19; CDR3aa: CASSHGWTEAFF